A selection of T cell receptor beta chains follows, all from one sample in a study of blood T cells in healthy people across ages. One entry per CDR3 protein, called by TCRdb with MiXCR from the 5' RACE reads. This table holds 1.5 million to 2 million distinct CDR3 sequences, roughly 52% found once. The material sequenced was blood. The receptors stem from a woman aged 40-49 years in good health. CDR3s include the opening cysteine and the closing phenylalanine or tryptophan. Fields, in order: V gene, J gene, D gene, CDR3 length, clone size, CDR3 DNA, CDR3 protein. A D gene is named only where the DNA matches it firmly. The size entry is marked missing in some rows and otherwise reads once, few, many or a size class.

TRBV4-2	TRBJ2-5	.	16	few	TGTGCCAGCAGCCAAGTTGCACCGGGGACCCAAGAGACCCAGTACTTC	CASSQVAPGTQETQYF
TRBV11-2	TRBJ2-7	.	14	.	TGTGCCTGCAGCCCACTGGTGGGAGGAGGCGAGCAGTACTTC	CACSPLVGGGEQYF
TRBV12-3/TRBV12-4	TRBJ2-1	TRBD1	17	.	TGTGCCAGCAGTTTAGGGTTAGGGACAGGGACCTTAAATGAGCAGTTCTTC	CASSLGLGTGTLNEQFF
TRBV20-1	TRBJ2-3	.	13	few	TGCAGTGCGCACAGGGAAAGCACAGATACGCAGTATTTT	CSAHRESTDTQYF
TRBV7-9	TRBJ1-2	TRBD1	20	.	TGTGCCAGCAGCTACCACGGTCCCAAACCGGGACAGGATCCTAACTATGGCTACACCTTC	CASSYHGPKPGQDPNYGYTF
TRBV6-5	TRBJ2-5	TRBD1	16	.	TGTGCCAGCAGTTACTCGCCGGGACAGGTGGGAGAGACCCAGTACTTC	CASSYSPGQVGETQYF
TRBV10-2	TRBJ2-4	.	11	.	TGCGCCAGCAAGACAGAAAACATTCAGTACTTC	CASKTENIQYF
TRBV5-5	TRBJ2-3	.	13	.	TGTGCCAGCAGCGGGCATTTCAGCGATACGCAGTATTTT	CASSGHFSDTQYF
TRBV7-2	TRBJ2-5	TRBD2	15	.	TGTGCCAGCAGCCTCCAGCGGGGGCCTCAAGAGACCCAGTACTTC	CASSLQRGPQETQYF
TRBV7-2	TRBJ2-7	.	14	.	TGTGCCAGCAGCTCCGACGGAACCTCCTACGAGCAGTACTTC	CASSSDGTSYEQYF
TRBV4-1	TRBJ2-5	.	15	.	TGCGCCGGCAGCCAAGATTCGACACTCCAAGAGACCCAGTACTTC	CAGSQDSTLQETQYF
TRBV3-1	TRBJ1-1	.	15	.	TGTGCCAGCAGCCAAGACCGGTTACCGGGGACTGAAGCTTTCTTT	CASSQDRLPGTEAFF
TRBV6-6	TRBJ2-3	.	12	.	TGTGCCAGCAGTACGACAGGAGGTACGCAGTATTTT	CASSTTGGTQYF
TRBV9	TRBJ1-1	.	13	.	TGTGCCAGCAGCGAGGGAGCGAACACTGAAGCTTTCTTT	CASSEGANTEAFF
TRBV27	TRBJ2-1	TRBD1	16	few	TGTGCCAGCAGTTTATGGGGGACAGGGGTTTACAATGAGCAGTTCTTC	CASSLWGTGVYNEQFF
TRBV24-1	TRBJ2-1	.	15	few	TGTGCCACCAGTGATCGGACGGGCCATCGGGATGAGCAGTTCTTC	CATSDRTGHRDEQFF
TRBV15	TRBJ2-5	TRBD1	17	few	TGTGCCACCAGCAGAACTCCCGGGACAGGGCACGAAGAGACCCAGTACTTC	CATSRTPGTGHEETQYF
TRBV5-1	TRBJ2-5	TRBD2	15	.	TGCGCCAGCAGCTTGGAGCGGCCGCGGGGGGAGACCCAGTACTTC	CASSLERPRGETQYF